The rows below give T cell receptor beta chains drawn from one sample of a study of blood T cell repertoires in COVID-19. Here immunoSEQ multiplex PCR was the method, and the copy in TCRdb shows in-frame clones only, minus some. Here the sample spans a few hundred thousand clones, roughly 80% being singletons. The sequencing sample was made of PBMCs or T cells enriched from blood (not recorded which). The receptors were sampled from a man over 45 who had recovered from COVID-19. Each CDR3 is given with its conserved first and last residue. D genes are given only for firm matches. Size is stated for part of the rows, as once, few or many counts, or as a class when the clone is expanded.

>TRBV2|TRBJ2-1|TRBD2|.
TGTGCCAGCAGTTCAATAGCGGGAGTTGAGCAGTTCTTC
CASSSIAGVEQFF
>TRBV12-3/TRBV12-4|TRBJ2-7|.|few
TGTGCCAGCAGTTTGACTAGAATGAACCTGTACTTC
CASSLTRMNLYF
>TRBV14|TRBJ1-2|TRBD1|.
TGTGCCAGCAGCCAAAGAGGGACAGCAAACTATGGCTACACCTTC
CASSQRGTANYGYTF
>TRBV6-5|TRBJ2-5|.|few
TGTGCCAGCTCCGGGCGCGGGGAGACCCAGTACTTC
CASSGRGETQYF
>TRBV29-1|TRBJ1-2|.|.
TGCAGCGTGAGGTCAAACTATGGCTACACCTTC
CSVRSNYGYTF
>TRBV5-4|TRBJ1-2|TRBD1|few
TGTGCCAGCAGCACCCCGGGACAGGTCCTCTATGGCTACACCTTC
CASSTPGQVLYGYTF
>TRBV7-9|TRBJ1-6|TRBD1|.
TGTGCCAGCAGCTTGGACAGGGAGAATTCACCCCTCCACTTT
CASSLDRENSPLHF
>TRBV7-2|TRBJ2-2|.|.
TGTGCCAGCAGCTTATGGTCCGGGAGCTCCACCGGGGAGCTGTTTTTT
CASSLWSGSSTGELFF
>TRBV12-5|TRBJ2-2|.|.
TGTGCTAGTGGTCCTATACAGGGGCGGGGCGGGGAGCTGTTTTTT
CASGPIQGRGGELFF
>TRBV10-2|TRBJ1-1|.|few
TGCGCCAGCAGACTGACAGCCGCCCTGAACACTGAAGCTTTCTTT
CASRLTAALNTEAFF
>TRBV27|TRBJ2-7|TRBD1|.
TGTGCCAGCAGCCCTCCCGCGGGACAGGCGCCCTACGAGCAGTACTTC
CASSPPAGQAPYEQYF
>TRBV10-1|TRBJ2-2|.|.
TGCGCCAGCAGCCTGGACAGCAGAAACACCGGGGAGCTGTTTTTT
CASSLDSRNTGELFF
>TRBV6-5|TRBJ2-7|TRBD1|.
TGTGCCAGCAGTTACGCCGGACAGGCCTCCTACGAGCAGTACTTC
CASSYAGQASYEQYF
>TRBV19|TRBJ2-7|.|.
TGTGCCAGTAGTTATGCGGGCGGCGAGCAGTACTTC
CASSYAGGEQYF
>TRBV6-5|TRBJ1-5|.|.
TGTGCCAGCAGCATGGGGGGTAATCAGCCCCAGCATTTT
CASSMGGNQPQHF
>TRBV14|TRBJ2-2|TRBD2|.
TGTGCCAGCAGCCAGTTAGCGGGAGCGAACACCGGGGAGCTGTTTTTT
CASSQLAGANTGELFF
>TRBV10-2|TRBJ2-7|.|once
TGCGCCAGCAACGCGGGTCCCGAGCAGTACTTC
CASNAGPEQYF
>TRBV24-1|TRBJ2-7|TRBD2|once
TGTGCCACCAGTGAGGCGGGACTAGCGGGGGCCAAGCAGTACTTC
CATSEAGLAGAKQYF
>TRBV27|TRBJ2-1|TRBD1|.
TGTGCCAGCAGGTCGGGGGGACAGGGCTACAATGAGCAGTTCTTC
CASRSGGQGYNEQFF
>TRBV5-1|TRBJ2-2|.|.
TGCGCCAGCAGCTTGGTCCCTTCCAGCACCGGGGAGCTGTTTTTT
CASSLVPSSTGELFF
>TRBV18|TRBJ2-7|TRBD2|.
TGTGCCAGCTCACCCCTAAAGATGACTAGCGGGAGTCTGGGAGAGCAGTACTTC
CASSPLKMTSGSLGEQYF
>TRBV19|TRBJ1-6|.|few
TGTGCCAGTAGTCGGACAGCCAGCTCCTATAATTCACCCCTCCACTTT
CASSRTASSYNSPLHF
>TRBV10-3|TRBJ2-1|TRBD2|.
TGTGCCATCAGTGAGTCGCTAGCGGGAGTCCAGGCCTACAATGAGCAGTTCTTC
CAISESLAGVQAYNEQFF
>TRBV7-9|TRBJ2-7|TRBD2|many
TGTGCCAGCAGCTCCGCCGGGGGGGTAGTCTACGAGCAGTACTTC
CASSSAGGVVYEQYF
>TRBV29-1|TRBJ2-1|.|.
TGCAGCGCGCTAGTGTCCCATGAGCAGTTCTTC
CSALVSHEQFF
>TRBV5-4|TRBJ2-5|.|.
TGTGCCAGCAGCTGGGGGGGCTTCCAAGAGACCCAGTACTTC
CASSWGGFQETQYF
>TRBV3-1/TRBV3-2|TRBJ2-1|TRBD2|.
TGTGCCAGCAGCCAAGATGGTCGAGCGGGAGGGCCTCGGGATGAGCAGTTCTTC
CASSQDGRAGGPRDEQFF
>TRBV19|TRBJ2-1|.|.
TGTGCCAGTAGTATAGACCTAGCGTCCTACAATGAGCAGTTCTTC
CASSIDLASYNEQFF
>TRBV7-9|TRBJ1-1|.|.
TGTGCCAGCAGCTTAACGGGAGGCCGGATGAACACTGAAGCTTTCTTT
CASSLTGGRMNTEAFF
>TRBV4-3|TRBJ2-7|.|.
TGCGCCAGCAGCCACACGCAGGGCGAGCAGTACTTC
CASSHTQGEQYF
>TRBV18|TRBJ2-5|.|.
TGTGCCAGCTCACAGCCAACAGGGCTCCAAGAGACCCAGTACTTC
CASSQPTGLQETQYF
>TRBV6-5|TRBJ2-5|.|.
TGTGCCAGCAACCGGGGAGGGGGATATGGAGAGACCCAGTACTTC
CASNRGGGYGETQYF
>TRBV28|TRBJ2-1|.|.
TGTGCCAGCAGTTTTTACCTAAACTACAATGAGCAGTTCTTC
CASSFYLNYNEQFF
>TRBV5-6|TRBJ1-2|.|.
TGTGCCAGCAGCTCGGCCCCGAGGTCAGCCACCTATGGCTACACCTTC
CASSSAPRSATYGYTF
>TRBV6-2/TRBV6-3|TRBJ2-3|.|.
TGTGCCAGCAGTTACACCCACCCGGTTGATACGCAGTATTTT
CASSYTHPVDTQYF
>TRBV29-1|TRBJ2-1|TRBD2|.
TGCAGCGTTGAAGAGGGACTAGCGAGCTCCTACAATGAGCAGTTCTTC
CSVEEGLASSYNEQFF
>TRBV19|TRBJ1-2|TRBD1|.
TGTGCCAGTAGCTACCTACAGGGGGCCTCCGGCTACACCTTC
CASSYLQGASGYTF
>TRBV7-3|TRBJ1-1|.|many
TGTGCCGGATCGAGGGCTTTCTTT
CAGSRAFF
>TRBV3-1/TRBV3-2|TRBJ2-2|TRBD2|.
TGTGCCAGCAGCCAAGTGGGAGGGAGCACCGGGGAGCTGTTTTTT
CASSQVGGSTGELFF
>TRBV28|TRBJ2-1|.|.
TGTGCCAGCAGTTCCCAGGGGGGACGGAAGAATGAGCAGTTCTTC
CASSSQGGRKNEQFF